The 22 T cell receptor beta chains below all came from one sample that was sequenced in a study of blood T cell repertoires in COVID-19. Profiled with immunoSEQ multiplex PCR; TCRdb holds only in-frame clones, not every one. The data show fewer than 130,000 clones, with roughly 72% seen just once and about 6% held by the top ten. Material: peripheral blood. These receptor sequences come from an older man with acute or convalescent COVID-19.

This clone has just one count. The V call is TRBV24-1, the J call TRBJ2-1, with TRBD2 matching 13 bases. J was trimmed by 7 bases and V by 4 bases; bases with no gene match: 3. Per the germline V gene, CDR1 is KGHDR and CDR2 is SFDVKD. CDR3 length: 15 amino acids. The CDR3 DNA reads TGTGCCACCAGTGACAGGACTAGCGGGGGTAATGAGCAGTTCTTC. It yields the protein CATSDRTSGGNEQFF.

This chain connects TRBV5-4 to TRBJ2-2, with 14 bases identical to TRBD2. The V segment lost 6 bases and the J segment 4 bases; nucleotides outside the gene matches: 11. The CDR3 contains 18 residues. The germline V gene encodes CDR1 SGHNT and CDR2 YYREEE (reference sequence). The CDR3 DNA sequence: TGTGCCAGCACAGTTCCGGGACTAGCGGGAGAGTCCACCGGGGAGCTGTTTTTT. Translated: CASTVPGLAGESTGELFF.

This chain links TRBV7-9 with TRBJ2-2; 8 positions match TRBD1. The CDR3 extends over 14 amino acids. Germline V gene sequence: CDR1 SEHNR, CDR2 FQNEAQ (reference sequence). The trim removed 1 base at V and 5 bases at J, leaving 0 bases unmatched. This chain's CDR3 is CASSLGTGTGELFF. The DNA of the CDR3 is TGTGCCAGCAGCTTAGGGACAGGGACCGGGGAGCTGTTTTTT.

A remark on this clone: A much larger clone sits a single nucleotide away, making a read error possible. V and J are TRBV7-9 and TRBJ1-2; no clear D. Germline-derived CDR1 and CDR2 are SEHNR and FQNEAQ (reference sequence). The CDR3 extends over 14 amino acids. CDR3 region: CASSLGNTADGYIF. The CDR3 DNA follows: TGTGCCAGCAGCTTAGGGAATACTGCGGATGGCTACATCTTC.

The chain combines TRBV9 with TRBJ2-7; perhaps TRBD2 as D (5 bases). The CDR3 is 14 residues long. Trimming cost V 4 bases and J 6 bases, with 17 bases left between them. Germline CDR1 and CDR2: SGDLS and YYNGEE. The DNA for the CDR3 is TGTGCCAGCAGCATAAGGACTTCGGAGGCCGAGCAGTACTTC. Protein product: CASSIRTSEAEQYF. The complete variable domain, with remaining parts taken from reference TRBV9 and TRBJ2-7, reads DSGVTQTPKHLITATGQRVTLRCSPRSGDLSVYWYQQSLDQGLQFLIQYYNGEERAKGNILERFSAQQFPDLHSELNLSSLELGDSALYFCASSIRTSEAEQYFGPGTRLTVT.

In its sample, this clone was seen once. The V call is TRBV6-5, the J call TRBJ2-3; TRBD1 aligns across 10 bases. Germline CDR1 and CDR2: MNHEY and SVGAGI. Trimming at V came to 4 bases and at J to 6 bases, leaving 4 bases not matched to a gene. The CDR3 extends over 14 amino acids. CDR3 nucleotide sequence: TGTGCCAGCAGTTTCCGGACAGGGGGTGATACGCAGTATTTT. It codes for CASSFRTGGDTQYF.

The CDR3 bases are TGTGCCAGCAGTTACTCTGCGGGACAGGGGAATCAGCCCCAGCATTTT. Residues: CASSYSAGQGNQPQHF. The chain combines TRBV6-5 with TRBJ1-5, with TRBD1 matching over 10 bases. The CDR3 covers 16 residues. Germline assignment: CDR1 MNHEY and CDR2 SVGAGI. V gave up 0 bases and J gave up 4 bases; unmatched junction bases: 3.

The chain joins TRBV29-1 to TRBJ1-2; possible D gene TRBD1, 5 bases. There are 13 residues in the CDR3. CDR1 and CDR2 from the germline V gene are SQVTM and ANQGSEA. Between the trimmed V and J ends, which lost 2 bases and 4 bases, there was a span of 11 bases. CDR3 nucleotides: TGCAGCGTTGAACTTGGGGGGGGCTATGGCTACACCTTC. Its protein product is CSVELGGGYGYTF.

This chain connects TRBV18 to TRBJ2-2, with TRBD1 as a possible D gene (5 bases). The CDR3 has 16 amino acids. Trimming removed 5 bases at V and 0 bases at J, with 13 bases between. The V gene's germline CDR1 is KGHSH and CDR2 LQKENI. For the CDR3, the DNA is TGTGCCAGCTCAGATAACGCAGGGACGAACACCGGGGAGCTGTTTTTT. It yields the protein CASSDNAGTNTGELFF.

CDR3: CASGSVIHTEAFF. CDR3 sequence (DNA): TGTGCCAGCGGCAGTGTGATACACACTGAAGCTTTCTTT. This chain joins TRBV6-5 and TRBJ1-1; D remains ambiguous. The CDR3 is made up of 13 amino acids. Germline assignment: CDR1 MNHEY and CDR2 SVGAGI. Trimming removed 8 bases from V and 3 bases from J, with 13 bases in between.

Only a few counts were recorded for this clone. The chain recombines TRBV28 with TRBJ2-4, with 11 bases that match TRBD1. CDR3 length: 19 amino acids. The V gene end was trimmed by 2 bases and the J gene end by 2 bases; junction bases not matched to a gene: 11. Germline CDR1 MDHEN, CDR2 SYDVKM. Written as DNA, the CDR3 is TGTGCCAGCAGTTTAGAAAGGACAGGGGGCAAGGGGACCAAAAACATTCAGTACTTC. Translating it yields CASSLERTGGKGTKNIQYF.

DNA for the CDR3: TGTGCCAGCAGTTCAGATAGCAATCAGCCCCAGCATTTT. Amino acid sequence: CASSSDSNQPQHF. The chain links TRBV28 to TRBJ1-5; D remains unclear. The germline V and J ends were trimmed by 4 bases and 0 bases, with 4 bases remaining between them. The CDR3 runs to 13 residues. Germline V gene lookup returns CDR1 MDHEN and CDR2 SYDVKM.

The CDR3, as DNA: TGTGCCAGCGAAGCGGGGGGGGCGGCCTCCTACAATGAGCAGTTCTTC. This encodes CASEAGGAASYNEQFF. The gene calls are TRBV11-2 and TRBJ2-1; TRBD2 matches at 10 bases. Unmatched junction bases numbered 7, after V lost 8 bases and J lost 0 bases. In germline, CDR1 is SGHAT, CDR2 FQNNGV. The CDR3 has 16 amino acids.

The V gene is TRBV25-1, the J gene TRBJ1-4; no definite D call. Trimming removed 4 bases at V and 5 bases at J, with 14 bases between. There are 15 residues in the CDR3. The germline V gene has CDR1 MGHDK and CDR2 SYGVNS. The CDR3 region is CASSAPGAGNEKLFF. Here the CDR3 DNA reads TGTGCCAGCAGTGCTCCGGGCGCGGGGAATGAAAAACTGTTTTTT.

This rearrangement joins TRBV10-3 to TRBJ1-3; D is ambiguous. Trimming shortened V by 2 bases and J by 2 bases, and 16 bases separated the two germline ends. Germline V lookup: CDR1 ENHRY, CDR2 SYGVKD. The CDR3 runs 17 residues. Here the CDR3 reads CAISETEEGLAGNTIYF. CDR3 DNA: TGTGCCATCAGTGAGACGGAGGAAGGGCTGGCTGGAAACACCATATATTTT.

The chain employs TRBV5-1 and TRBJ2-3; 9 positions match TRBD1. The CDR3 is 15 amino acids. CDR1 is SGHRS, CDR2 YFSETQ, per germline. With 4 bases clipped from V and 5 bases from J, the junction kept 8 bases outside the gene matches. CDR3 loop: CASSAGTGRRDTQYF. CDR3 nucleotides: TGCGCCAGCAGCGCGGGGACAGGGCGGCGAGATACGCAGTATTTT. The entire variable domain, with the rest obtained from reference TRBV5-1 and TRBJ2-3, is as follows: KAGVTQTPRYLIKTRGQQVTLSCSPISGHRSVSWYQQTPGQGLQFLFEYFSETQRNKGNFPGRFSGRQFSNSRSEMNVSTLELGDSALYLCASSAGTGRRDTQYFGPGTRLTVL.

V is TRBV6-2 or TRBV6-3 and J is TRBJ1-5; D is perhaps TRBD1 (5 bases). The CDR3 is 15 residues long. Germline CDR1 and CDR2: MNHEY and SVGEGT. V gave up 5 bases and J gave up 2 bases, with 13 bases separating them. This CDR3 is CASSDTGSRNQPQHF. Written as DNA, the CDR3 is TGTGCCAGCAGTGATACAGGTAGTCGCAATCAGCCCCAGCATTTT.

This clone has more than one count but fewer than ten. This specimen includes other DNA sequences encoding the same CDR3. The rearrangement uses TRBV19 and TRBJ1-6; D not certain. Looked up from germline, CDR1 is LNHDA and CDR2 is SQIVND (reference sequence). V gave up 6 bases and J gave up 3 bases, with 9 bases separating them. CDR3 size: 14 residues. Here the CDR3 reads CASSPHSYNSPLHF. CDR3 DNA sequence: TGTGCCAGTAGCCCTCACAGCTATAATTCACCCCTCCACTTT.

The chain carries TRBV19 and TRBJ1-4; TRBD1 matches 8 bases. Germline V lookup: CDR1 LNHDA, CDR2 SQIVND (reference sequence). The V segment lost 7 bases and the J segment 8 bases; nucleotides outside the gene matches: 9. The CDR3 is 14 amino acids. In DNA, the CDR3 is TGTGCCAGTACCCACGGGACAGGTGTGGAAAAACTGTTTTTT. Translation gives CASTHGTGVEKLFF.

This clone showed up just a few times. The chain joins TRBV19 to TRBJ2-5, with D unresolved. This CDR3 has 15 residues. The germline CDR1 and CDR2 sequences are LNHDA and SQIVND (reference sequence). The V end lost 0 bases, the J end lost 5 bases, and 13 bases lay between the germline ends. CDR3 protein: CASSIDHGIRETQYF. The DNA for the CDR3 is TGTGCCAGTAGTATAGATCATGGTATTCGGGAGACCCAGTACTTC.

The chain recombines TRBV29-1 with TRBJ1-4, with 9 bases matching TRBD1. The CDR3 is 14 amino acids. The germline CDR1 and CDR2 sequences are SQVTM and ANQGSEA. Trimming at V came to 6 bases and at J to 8 bases, leaving 10 bases not matched to a gene. The CDR3: CSVRRGQGGEKLFF. The CDR3 DNA sequence: TGCAGCGTGCGAAGGGGACAGGGAGGCGAAAAACTGTTTTTT.

This chain joins TRBV5-1 and TRBJ1-1, with D tentatively TRBD1 (5 bases). The CDR3 runs 14 residues. Looked up from germline, CDR1 is SGHRS and CDR2 is YFSETQ. V was pared by 8 bases and J by 1 base, with 15 bases between. CDR3 nucleotides: TGCGCCAGTTTCGAGACAGACCAGAACACTGAAGCTTTCTTT. It specifies CASFETDQNTEAFF.